This note documents a single TCR beta chain sequence. The CDR3 has 15 residues. Per the germline V gene, CDR1 is GTSNPN and CDR2 is SVGIG (reference sequence). Trimming cost V 4 bases and J 1 base, with 14 bases left between them. The data were produced by immunoSEQ multiplex PCR, yet TCRdb's version contains in-frame clones alone and is incomplete. The table shows roughly 160,000 clones, with about 80% occurring only once. These data belong to a study of cytotoxic CD8 clonotypes in ibrutinib-treated CLL. Study background: IGHV unmutated under 18; relapsed/refractory some ten; treatment-naive more than 14.

This clonotype was sampled from a human donor with chronic lymphocytic leukemia. The rearrangement joins TRBV30 to TRBJ2-1, with a tentative D call TRBD2 (5 bases). The specimen comprised PBMCs, sampled after 12 months of ibrutinib treatment. The DNA for the CDR3 is TGTGCCTGGAATCTTGGGAGCGGTTCCTACAATGAGCAGTTCTTC. Its protein product is CAWNLGSGSYNEQFF.